This passage covers 4 T cell receptor beta chains from one sample sequenced in a study of T cell responses to AZD1222 COVID-19 vaccine. Repertoires were generated with immunoSEQ multiplex PCR, while TCRdb's copy carries only in-frame clones and drops some. The table records tens of thousands of clones, approximately 80% of them present only once. The material sequenced was peripheral blood, taken 28 days after the second AZD1222 dose. Receptors were obtained from an adult who received the AZD1222 COVID-19 vaccine.

V gene TRBV28 combines with J gene TRBJ1-5; D possibly corresponds to TRBD1 (5 bases). This CDR3 region has 14 residues. CDR1 is MDHEN, CDR2 SYDVKM, per germline. Trimming pared 8 bases from V and 3 bases from J, leaving 14 bases between. The CDR3 sequence: CASRVGGNNQPQHF. The CDR3 DNA is TGTGCCAGCCGGGTTGGGGGTAACAATCAGCCCCAGCATTTT.

V usage is TRBV5-1 and J usage is TRBJ2-2, with TRBD1 identical over 9 bases. CDR1 and CDR2 (germline): SGHRS, YFSETQ. The CDR3 is 15 amino acids. V shed 0 bases and J 4 bases; nucleotides not matched to a gene: 1. Here the CDR3 reads CASSLADRGTGELFF. DNA for the CDR3: TGCGCCAGCAGCTTGGCGGACAGGGGCACCGGGGAGCTGTTTTTT.

This chain connects TRBV12-3 or TRBV12-4 to TRBJ2-7, with D perhaps TRBD1 (5 bases). The length of the CDR3 is 12 residues. The V end lost 0 bases, the J end lost 6 bases, and 6 bases lay between the germline ends. CDR3 sequence: CASSLAGAEQYV. CDR3 coding DNA: TGTGCCAGCAGTTTAGCAGGGGCCGAGCAGTACGTC.

A single count supports this clone. The chain couples TRBV19 to TRBJ2-1, with 11 nucleotides matching TRBD2. This CDR3 comprises 20 residues. The junction had 17 bases not matched to a gene; V was cut back by 5 bases and J by 2 bases. Per germline, CDR1 LNHDA and CDR2 SQIVND (reference sequence). The CDR3: CASSVRLAGPGFRPYNEQFF. CDR3 coding DNA: TGTGCCAGTAGTGTTCGACTAGCGGGGCCCGGCTTCCGTCCCTACAATGAGCAGTTCTTC.